The 14 T cell receptor beta chains reported below all come from one sample, sequenced in a study of response to subunit inactivated influenza vaccine. TCRdb ran MiXCR on the RT-PCR reads and lists one entry per CDR3 protein. The sample gives some 500,000 distinct CDR3 sequences, under 15% of which show up once; roughly 13% is in the top ten. Sequences were derived from PBMCs from blood, sampled about 40 days after vaccination. All receptors derive from a man between 50 and 59 years old who received an inactivated influenza vaccine.

Remarks on this clonotype: This may be a read error: a much more frequent sequence differs by one nucleotide. The rearrangement links TRBV7-9 to TRBJ2-2; D remains ambiguous. The CDR3 length is 10 residues. In germline, CDR1 is SEHNR, CDR2 FQNEAQ (reference sequence). CDR3 sequence: CVVETGELFF. The CDR3 coding sequence is TGTGTCGTGGAAACCGGGGAGCTGTTTTTT.

In this sample, this clonotype turned up a few times. The rearrangement links TRBV10-3 to TRBJ2-5, with D hard to call. Germline assignment: CDR1 ENHRY and CDR2 SYGVKD. Trimming removed 2 bases at V and 2 bases at J, with 6 bases between. The CDR3 has 13 residues. CDR3: CAISETSQETQYF. The CDR3 nucleotides are TGTGCCATCAGTGAGACGTCTCAAGAGACCCAGTACTTC.

This clonotype was seen more than once but under ten times. The chain employs TRBV3-1 and TRBJ1-4; TRBD1 matches 10 bases. The V and J ends lost 4 bases and 8 bases, in that order; junction bases with no gene match: 7. Germline CDR1 reads LGHDT; CDR2 reads YNNKEL (reference sequence). The CDR3 covers 15 residues. The CDR3 protein is CASSLAGTGEEKLFF. The CDR3 bases are TGTGCCAGCAGCCTCGCAGGGACAGGGGAGGAAAAACTGTTTTTT.

This clonotype appeared a few times. This sequence joins TRBV28 and TRBJ2-1, with 8 bases lining up with TRBD1. J gave up 8 bases and V 3 bases, and 9 bases lay outside the gene matches. Germline CDR1 and CDR2: MDHEN and SYDVKM. CDR3 length: 15 amino acids. Here the CDR3 reads CASSFVAGGGYEQFF. DNA for the CDR3: TGTGCCAGCAGTTTCGTGGCAGGGGGCGGGTATGAGCAGTTCTTC.

This clonotype came up a few times. The CDR3 nucleotides are TGCAGCGTTGAAGTTGGGCCTCTGGAGACCCAGTACTTC. Its translation is CSVEVGPLETQYF. The rearrangement uses TRBV29-1 and TRBJ2-5, with D unclear. CDR3 length: 13 residues. Germline values: CDR1 SQVTM, CDR2 ANQGSEA. V lost 1 base, J lost 5 bases, and 11 bases lay in between.

This clonotype was found a few times. The V call is TRBV5-5, the J call TRBJ1-2; weak D call: TRBD1 (5 bases). The CDR3 is 17 residues long. CDR1 and CDR2 from the germline V gene are SGHKS and YYEKEE (reference sequence). V lost 4 bases, J lost 4 bases, and 23 bases lay in between. CDR3 protein: CASSAVFRLGTSYGYTF. The DNA of the CDR3 is TGTGCCAGCAGCGCAGTATTCCGACTTGGGACGAGCTATGGCTACACCTTC.

The chain is built from TRBV27 and TRBJ2-5; D uncertain. This CDR3 contains 11 residues. The germline V gene has CDR1 MNHEY and CDR2 SMNVEV (reference sequence). The V gene lost 5 bases and the J gene lost 6 bases, with 7 bases spanning the gap. DNA of the CDR3: TGTGCCAGCAGTAAGAAAAAGACCCAGTACTTC. Its translation: CASSKKKTQYF.

This chain connects TRBV5-4 to TRBJ2-5; 7 bases line up with TRBD1. The CDR3 totals 14 residues. The J segment lost 3 bases and the V segment lost 4 bases, leaving 6 bases of the junction unmatched. Germline loops: CDR1 SGHNT, CDR2 YYREEE (reference sequence). DNA of the CDR3: TGTGCCAGCAGCCCTATGGGACAGAAAGAGACCCAGTACTTC. Residues: CASSPMGQKETQYF.

As regards this clonotype: With a much larger clone just one base away, this may be a read error. The final CDR3 position lacks the conserved phenylalanine or tryptophan, pointing to a likely read error. The chain is built from TRBV6-2 or TRBV6-3 and TRBJ1-1, with unresolved D. This CDR3 comprises 11 residues. Germline values: CDR1 MNHEY, CDR2 SVGEGT. V gave up 6 bases and J gave up 4 bases, with 6 bases separating them. CDR3 DNA sequence: TGTGCCAGCAGCCCACGCACTGAAGCTTTCTCT. Amino acid sequence: CASSPRTEAFS.

The J gene is TRBJ1-2, the V gene TRBV7-2; D is undetermined. Germline lookup yields CDR1 SGHTA and CDR2 FQGNSA. The V end lost 1 base, the J end lost 3 bases, and 9 bases lay between the germline ends. The CDR3 is 14 residues long. The CDR3 spells CASSLVGQDYGYTF. The DNA of the CDR3 is TGTGCCAGCAGCTTAGTGGGCCAGGACTATGGCTACACCTTC.

This clonotype turned up a few times. The chain recombines TRBV6-2 or TRBV6-3 with TRBJ2-3, with D perhaps assigned TRBD1 or TRBD2 (5 bases each). V dropped 1 base and J dropped 4 bases, with 24 bases sitting between them. The CDR3 sequence is 19 residues long. Germline V CDR1 and CDR2: MNHEY, SVGEGT. The CDR3 loop reads CASSYFLPGPPNNADTQYF. Here the CDR3 DNA reads TGTGCCAGCAGTTACTTTCTACCGGGACCGCCGAACAATGCAGATACGCAGTATTTT.

J is TRBJ2-7 and V is TRBV5-1; D is possibly TRBD1 or TRBD2 (5 bases each). Trimming shortened V by 3 bases and J by 6 bases, and 16 bases separated the two germline ends. Germline V gene data show CDR1 as SGHRS and CDR2 as YFSETQ. The CDR3 is 14 amino acids. CDR3 residues: CASSSRQGVSEQYF. The CDR3 nucleotides read TGCGCCAGCAGCTCCCGCCAGGGAGTGAGCGAGCAGTACTTC.

In this sample, this clonotype turned up many times. V is TRBV5-4 and J is TRBJ2-1; tentatively, D is TRBD2 (5 bases). Germline values: CDR1 SGHNT, CDR2 YYREEE (reference sequence). V was shortened by 4 bases and J by 0 bases, with 11 bases between the two germline ends. This CDR3 is 15 amino acids long. The CDR3 spells CASSISGSSYNEQFF. The CDR3 DNA reads TGTGCCAGCAGCATCAGCGGAAGCTCCTACAATGAGCAGTTCTTC.

This clonotype has just a few counts. V gene TRBV6-2 or TRBV6-3 combines with J gene TRBJ2-5; 10 bases align to TRBD2. CDR3 length: 16 residues. The V segment lost 0 bases and the J segment 1 base; nucleotides outside the gene matches: 2. The germline V gene has CDR1 MNHEY and CDR2 SVGEGT. The CDR3 spells CASSYSWTSGQETQYF. As DNA, the CDR3 is TGTGCCAGCAGTTACTCGTGGACTAGCGGCCAAGAGACCCAGTACTTC.